This is a list of T cell receptor beta chains from one sample in a study of cytomegalovirus exposure and HLA in healthy donors. Method: immunoSEQ multiplex PCR; TCRdb's copy keeps in-frame clones and lacks some. The sample lists a few hundred thousand clones; more than 60% were seen once. Sequencing was performed on PBMCs. The receptors were gathered from a woman in her 30s in good health and CMV-seronegative. The conserved cysteine and the conserved F or W are not part of the CDR3 here.

TRBV13	ASTSLAGGNNEQF
TRBV6-1	ASAKTGGKEKLF
TRBV7-9	ASSLIFEAF
TRBV5-1	ASSPPLAGDQETQY
TRBV5-1	ASSPGIIQY
TRBV7-9	ASSVLAVRELF
TRBV30	AWSVGVTGELF
TRBV19	ASTRTGPNEKLF
TRBV28	AGSLFRSYNEQF
TRBV6-6	ASSYSGQGGYGYT
TRBV5-1	ASSLAASFEIYEQY
TRBV14	ASSHRGTEAF
TRBV4-1	ASSPSSSGANYGYN
TRBV10-3	AISEPGGAADSPLH
TRBV11-3	ASSLEAGGLYEQY
TRBV7-6	ASSLATSGYEQY
TRBV7-9	AIPGGPMNTGELF
TRBV2	ASTNRQGLTEAF
TRBV7-6	ASSLRAPSGTLEQF
TRBV2	ASRDGQAEAF
TRBV6-1	ASSFQGFGEQY
TRBV7-6	ASTPSTASTDTQY
TRBV11-3	ASSLGSSYNSPLH
TRBV7-7	ASSPSPGLGNTDTQY
TRBV6-5	ASSSTTGSRF
TRBV5-5	ASSPRSGLAGSYEQY
TRBV7-6	ASSHRGTGDPPEAF
TRBV7-9	ASSNYEQY
TRBV6-1	ASKWYRTSYEQY
TRBV7-9	ASSRLAGDEQY
TRBV6-4	ASSHREHEQF
TRBV9	ASSPKSGNTGELF
TRBV5-1	ASSTDKDTEAF
TRBV18	ASSGQSSSGNTIY
TRBV2	ASRDTGNTEAF
TRBV25-1	ASSANRNNEKLF
TRBV5-1	ASSYDRPYEQY
TRBV6-6	ASSYDPGTGKY
TRBV5-6	ASSFSLQGRNYT
TRBV7-6	ASSGDRGQGGELF
TRBV7-2	ASSLTPGQETQY